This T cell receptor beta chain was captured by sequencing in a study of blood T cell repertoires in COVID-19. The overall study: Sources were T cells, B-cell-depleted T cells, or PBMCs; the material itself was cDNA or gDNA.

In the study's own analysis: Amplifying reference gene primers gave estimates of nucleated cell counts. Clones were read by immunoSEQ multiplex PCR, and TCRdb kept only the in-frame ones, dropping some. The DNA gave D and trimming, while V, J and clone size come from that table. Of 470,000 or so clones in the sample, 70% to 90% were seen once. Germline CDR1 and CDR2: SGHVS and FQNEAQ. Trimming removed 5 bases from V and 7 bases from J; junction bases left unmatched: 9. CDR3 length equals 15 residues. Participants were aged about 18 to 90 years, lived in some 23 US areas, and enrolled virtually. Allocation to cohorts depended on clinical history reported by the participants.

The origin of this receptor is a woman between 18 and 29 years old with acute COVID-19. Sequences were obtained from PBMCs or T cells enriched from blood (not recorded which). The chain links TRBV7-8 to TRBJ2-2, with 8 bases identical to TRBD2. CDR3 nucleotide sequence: TGTGCCAGCAGCCAAAACGGGGGGGAGCACGGGGAGCTGTTTTTT. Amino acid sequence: CASSQNGGEHGELFF.